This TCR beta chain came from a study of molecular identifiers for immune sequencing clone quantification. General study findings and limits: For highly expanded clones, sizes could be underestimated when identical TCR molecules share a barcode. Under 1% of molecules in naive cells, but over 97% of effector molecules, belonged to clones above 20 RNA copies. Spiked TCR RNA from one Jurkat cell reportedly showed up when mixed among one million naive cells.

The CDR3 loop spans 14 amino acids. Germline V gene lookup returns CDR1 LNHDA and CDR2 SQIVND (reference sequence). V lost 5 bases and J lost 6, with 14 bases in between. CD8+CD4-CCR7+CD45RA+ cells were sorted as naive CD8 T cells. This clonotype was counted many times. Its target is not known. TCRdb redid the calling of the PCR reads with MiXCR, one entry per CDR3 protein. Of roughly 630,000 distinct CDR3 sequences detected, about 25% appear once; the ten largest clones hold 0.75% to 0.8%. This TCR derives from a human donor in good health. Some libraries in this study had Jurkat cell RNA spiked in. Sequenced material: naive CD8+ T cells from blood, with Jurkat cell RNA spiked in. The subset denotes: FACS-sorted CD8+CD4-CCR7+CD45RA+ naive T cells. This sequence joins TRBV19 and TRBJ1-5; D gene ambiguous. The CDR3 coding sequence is TGTGCCAGTAGTTTGGGTACCTCCAGTCAGCCCCAGCATTTT. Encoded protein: CASSLGTSSQPQHF. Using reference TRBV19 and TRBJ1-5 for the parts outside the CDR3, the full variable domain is DGGITQSPKYLFRKEGQNVTLSCEQNLNHDAMYWYRQDPGQGLRLIYYSQIVNDFQKGDIAEGYSVSREKKESFPLTVTSAQKNPTAFYLCASSLGTSSQPQHFGDGTRLSIL.